Presented here are 2 T cell receptor beta chains from one specimen sequenced in a study of CD8 T cells in ankylosing spondylitis. Broader study findings: In ankylosing spondylitis blood, a motif of roughly eight highly homologous TCR beta variants appeared characteristic.

Antigens of these TCRs are unknown. Each CDR3 protein gets one entry after TCRdb re-called the 5' RACE reads with MiXCR. The top ten clones hold approximately 0.51% of a sample with around 770,000 distinct CDR3 sequences, over 9.5% of them seen once. The material sequenced was blood, either unsorted or a sorted T cell fraction (not recorded which). These receptors were taken from a male donor with ankylosing spondylitis.

Ten or more counts support this clonotype. The CDR3 nucleotides are TGTGCCAGCAGCCTAGTGGCTTTACCTAGTATAAGCTACGAGCAGTACTTC. This translates into CASSLVALPSISYEQYF. The gene calls are TRBV7-2 and TRBJ2-7, with no clear D. The V and J ends lost 5 bases and 3 bases respectively, with 23 bases between them. The CDR3 consists of 17 residues. The germline V gene has CDR1 SGHTA and CDR2 FQGNSA.

The table lists this clonotype with many counts. The V and J genes are TRBV7-8 and TRBJ1-1; tentative D call: TRBD1 (6 bases). The germline gives CDR1 SGHVS, CDR2 FQNEAQ. The CDR3 is made up of 13 amino acids. Trimming cost V 6 bases and J 7 bases, with 15 bases left between them. In DNA, the CDR3 is TGTGCCAGCAGTGATATAAGGGGGGGTGAAGCTTTCTTT. It yields the protein CASSDIRGGEAFF.